This T cell receptor beta chain stems from a study of shared clonotypes between healthy human individuals. Broader study findings: Sorted-subset samples were not fully sequenced, rarefaction indicated.

Donors comprised healthy HIV-negative adults lacking recent acute infections or vaccinations. Every subset had its genomic DNA shared out evenly among several immunoSEQ plates. The table came from immunoSEQ multiplex PCR; TCRdb's copy has only in-frame clones and leaves some out. In the table there are 2 million to 2.5 million clones, 90% to 96% of which are singletons. Note on this clone: What it recognizes is unknown.

The CDR3 runs to 10 residues. Looked up from germline, CDR1 is MNHNS and CDR2 is SASEGT. The ends were cut back, 7 bases at V and 7 bases at J, with 7 bases in the middle. The sequencing input was naive CD4+ T cells sorted from blood. This sample's subset: CD45RA+ positively selected. The rearrangement links TRBV6-1 to TRBJ1-1; D gene ambiguous. The TCR was taken from a young man in good health. In nucleotides, the CDR3 is TGTGCCAGCAAATTCCATGAAGCTTTCTTT. Translation gives CASKFHEAFF.